A selection of T cell receptor beta chains follows, all from one sample in a study of T cell responses to AZD1222 COVID-19 vaccine. Profiled with immunoSEQ multiplex PCR; TCRdb holds only in-frame clones, not every one. Seen here are tens of thousands of clones, approximately 85% observed once, and the top ten hold under 6.5%. Sample: peripheral blood, taken on day 0 of AZD1222 vaccination. The source of these receptors is an adult in good health. Each CDR3 is given with its conserved first and last residue. The order of the fields is J gene, D gene, clone size, CDR3 length, V gene, CDR3 DNA, CDR3 protein. The D gene is left open where the match is weak. Size is omitted from some rows. Given values are once, few, many or a class for expanded clones.

J gene: TRBJ1-5
D gene: NA
clone size: NA
CDR3 length: 15
V gene: TRBV7-8
CDR3 DNA: TGTGCCAGCAGCTTAATCGGACAGATGAATCAGCCCCAGCATTTT
CDR3 protein: CASSLIGQMNQPQHF

J gene: TRBJ2-1
D gene: NA
clone size: NA
CDR3 length: 13
V gene: TRBV29-1
CDR3 DNA: TGCAGCGTCAACCGGGACCCCTACAATGAGCAGTTCTTC
CDR3 protein: CSVNRDPYNEQFF

J gene: TRBJ2-1
D gene: TRBD2
clone size: NA
CDR3 length: 16
V gene: TRBV19
CDR3 DNA: TGTGCCAGTAGTAACTTTGGACTAGCGGGAATGCTTGAGCAGTTCTTC
CDR3 protein: CASSNFGLAGMLEQFF

J gene: TRBJ1-1
D gene: NA
clone size: NA
CDR3 length: 14
V gene: TRBV28
CDR3 DNA: TGTGCCAGCAGTTTACCAGGGTTAAACACTGAAGCTTTCTTT
CDR3 protein: CASSLPGLNTEAFF

J gene: TRBJ2-7
D gene: TRBD2
clone size: NA
CDR3 length: 15
V gene: TRBV28
CDR3 DNA: TGTGCCAGCAGTTTAGTGGGCGGGAGCTCCTACGAGCAGTACTTC
CDR3 protein: CASSLVGGSSYEQYF

J gene: TRBJ2-1
D gene: NA
clone size: NA
CDR3 length: 15
V gene: TRBV3-1/TRBV3-2
CDR3 DNA: TGTGCCAGCAGCCAGGGAGGACAGCTTTACAATGAGCAGTTCTTC
CDR3 protein: CASSQGGQLYNEQFF

J gene: TRBJ1-4
D gene: TRBD1
clone size: NA
CDR3 length: 14
V gene: TRBV19
CDR3 DNA: TGTGCCAGTAGTGCGCGGACAGGGAATGAAAAACTGTTTTTT
CDR3 protein: CASSARTGNEKLFF

J gene: TRBJ1-1
D gene: NA
clone size: NA
CDR3 length: 15
V gene: TRBV5-1
CDR3 DNA: TGCGCCAGCAGCGACCGGGACCCCAGCGTGGCTGAAGCTTTCTTT
CDR3 protein: CASSDRDPSVAEAFF

J gene: TRBJ1-5
D gene: NA
clone size: NA
CDR3 length: 14
V gene: TRBV11-2
CDR3 DNA: TGTGCCAGCAGCTTAAAGTATAGCAATCAGCCCCAGCATTTT
CDR3 protein: CASSLKYSNQPQHF

J gene: TRBJ2-5
D gene: TRBD1
clone size: NA
CDR3 length: 15
V gene: TRBV6-5
CDR3 DNA: TGTGCCAGCAGCCGTACCGGGACAGGGGAAGAGACCCAGTACTTC
CDR3 protein: CASSRTGTGEETQYF

J gene: TRBJ2-1
D gene: NA
clone size: NA
CDR3 length: 15
V gene: TRBV3-1/TRBV3-2
CDR3 DNA: TGTGCCAGCAGCCAAGATCTAAAGACCTACAATGAGCAGTTCTTC
CDR3 protein: CASSQDLKTYNEQFF

J gene: TRBJ1-5
D gene: NA
clone size: NA
CDR3 length: 13
V gene: TRBV28
CDR3 DNA: TGTGCCAGCAGTTACCCGGCGGGTCAGCCCCAGCATTTT
CDR3 protein: CASSYPAGQPQHF

J gene: TRBJ2-2
D gene: TRBD1
clone size: few
CDR3 length: 14
V gene: TRBV5-1
CDR3 DNA: TGCGCCAGCAGCTTGGGACAGGGCACCGGGGAGCTGTTTTTT
CDR3 protein: CASSLGQGTGELFF

J gene: TRBJ1-2
D gene: TRBD1
clone size: NA
CDR3 length: 14
V gene: TRBV28
CDR3 DNA: TGTGCCAGCAGTTCGCCGGACAGGGGAAAAGGCTACACCTTC
CDR3 protein: CASSSPDRGKGYTF

J gene: TRBJ2-5
D gene: TRBD1
clone size: NA
CDR3 length: 16
V gene: TRBV4-2
CDR3 DNA: TGTGCCAGCAGCCAAGAAGACAGGGGGCTCGGTGAGACCCAGTACTTC
CDR3 protein: CASSQEDRGLGETQYF